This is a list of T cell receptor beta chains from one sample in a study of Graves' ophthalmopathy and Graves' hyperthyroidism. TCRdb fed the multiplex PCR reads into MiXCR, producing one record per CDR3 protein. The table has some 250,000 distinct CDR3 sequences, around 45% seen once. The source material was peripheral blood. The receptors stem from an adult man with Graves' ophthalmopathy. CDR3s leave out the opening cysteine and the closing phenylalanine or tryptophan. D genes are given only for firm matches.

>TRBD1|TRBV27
ASSYRGMVNTEAF
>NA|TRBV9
ASSPTLNTGELF
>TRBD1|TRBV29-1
SVESRTGDTEAF
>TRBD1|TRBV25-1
ASSKTGEVQPQH
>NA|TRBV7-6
ASSRESASTDTQY
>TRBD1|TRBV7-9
ASSLVTGQETQY
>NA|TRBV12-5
ASSFSVTNTEAF
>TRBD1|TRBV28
ATSTGGFQETQY
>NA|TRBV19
ASSVRGGAFEAF
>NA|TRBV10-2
ASSEKVVGELF
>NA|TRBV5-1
ASSLDRAKLF
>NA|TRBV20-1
SAREGTNTGELF
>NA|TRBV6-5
ASTHGTNYGYT
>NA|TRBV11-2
ASSLGSGAKNSPLH
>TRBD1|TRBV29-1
SVLGGTGGPEQY
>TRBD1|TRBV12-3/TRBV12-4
ASSINTGEELF
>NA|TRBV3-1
ASSPSGRRLEAF
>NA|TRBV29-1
SVPRGSASYNEQF
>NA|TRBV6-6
ASSPGHGRGSPQH
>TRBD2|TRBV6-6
ASSYGGGGEQY
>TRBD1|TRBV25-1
AITGGGGEAF
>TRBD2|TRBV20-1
SARLTSGSSETQY
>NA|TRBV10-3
ASSLGPRGDEQY